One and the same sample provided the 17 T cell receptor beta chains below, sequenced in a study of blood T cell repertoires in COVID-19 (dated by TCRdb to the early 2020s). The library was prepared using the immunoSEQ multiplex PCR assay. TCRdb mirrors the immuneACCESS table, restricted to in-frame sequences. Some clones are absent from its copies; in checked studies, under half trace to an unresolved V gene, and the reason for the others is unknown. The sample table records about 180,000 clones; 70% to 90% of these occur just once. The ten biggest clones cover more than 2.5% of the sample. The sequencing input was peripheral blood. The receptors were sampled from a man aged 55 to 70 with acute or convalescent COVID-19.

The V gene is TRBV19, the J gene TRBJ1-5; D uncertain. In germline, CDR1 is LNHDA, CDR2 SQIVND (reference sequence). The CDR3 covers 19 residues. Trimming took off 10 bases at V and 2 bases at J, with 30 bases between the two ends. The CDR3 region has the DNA TGTGCCACCGCGCCGAGGGATGTGGTCGCCGTCGGGGGCAATCAGCCCCAGCATTTT. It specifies CATAPRDVVAVGGNQPQHF.

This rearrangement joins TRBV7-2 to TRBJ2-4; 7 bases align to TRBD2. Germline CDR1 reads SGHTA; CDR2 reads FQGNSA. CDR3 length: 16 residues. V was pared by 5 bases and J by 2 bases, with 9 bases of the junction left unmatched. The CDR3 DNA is TGTGCCAGCAGCCACCGCGCGGGAGATTCCAAAAACATTCAGTACTTC. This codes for CASSHRAGDSKNIQYF.

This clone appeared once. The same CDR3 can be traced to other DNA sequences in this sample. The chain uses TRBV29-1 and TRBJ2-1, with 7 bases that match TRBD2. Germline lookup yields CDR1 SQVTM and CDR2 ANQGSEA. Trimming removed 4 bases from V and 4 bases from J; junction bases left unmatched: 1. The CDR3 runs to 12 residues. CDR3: CSVGGGYNEQFF. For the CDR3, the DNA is TGCAGCGTTGGGGGGGGTTACAATGAGCAGTTCTTC.

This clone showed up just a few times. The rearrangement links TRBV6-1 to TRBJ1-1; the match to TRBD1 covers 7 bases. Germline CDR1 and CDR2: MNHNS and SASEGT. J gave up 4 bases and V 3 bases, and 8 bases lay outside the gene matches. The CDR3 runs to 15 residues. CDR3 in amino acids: CASSDRQGSGTEAFF. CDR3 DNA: TGTGCCAGCAGTGACCGACAGGGTTCGGGCACTGAAGCTTTCTTT.

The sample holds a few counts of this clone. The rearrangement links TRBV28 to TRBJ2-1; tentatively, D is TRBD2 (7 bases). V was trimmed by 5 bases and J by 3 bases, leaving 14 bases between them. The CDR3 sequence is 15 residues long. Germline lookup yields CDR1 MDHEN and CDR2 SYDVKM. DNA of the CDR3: TGTGCCAGCAGTGTGCTGGGAGGGGGCTACAATGAGCAGTTCTTC. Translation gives CASSVLGGGYNEQFF.

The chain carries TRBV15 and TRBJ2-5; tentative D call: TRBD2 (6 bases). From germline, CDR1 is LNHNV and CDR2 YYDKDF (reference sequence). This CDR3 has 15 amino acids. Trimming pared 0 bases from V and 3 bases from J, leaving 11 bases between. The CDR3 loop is CATSRDLWGEETQYF. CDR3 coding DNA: TGTGCCACCAGCAGAGATCTCTGGGGGGAAGAGACCCAGTACTTC.

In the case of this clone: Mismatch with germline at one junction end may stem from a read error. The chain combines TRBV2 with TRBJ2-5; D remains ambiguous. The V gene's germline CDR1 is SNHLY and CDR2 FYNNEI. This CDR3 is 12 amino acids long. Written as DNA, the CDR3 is TGTGCCAGCTCACGACTTGGAGAGCCCCAGTACTTC. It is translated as CASSRLGEPQYF.

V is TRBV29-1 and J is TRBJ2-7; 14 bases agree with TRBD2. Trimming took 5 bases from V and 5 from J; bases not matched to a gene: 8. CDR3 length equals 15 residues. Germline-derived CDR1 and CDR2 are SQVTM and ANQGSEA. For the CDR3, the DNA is TGCAGCGTTAAGGGACTAGCGGGAGCTATGAACGAGCAGTACTTC. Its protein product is CSVKGLAGAMNEQYF.

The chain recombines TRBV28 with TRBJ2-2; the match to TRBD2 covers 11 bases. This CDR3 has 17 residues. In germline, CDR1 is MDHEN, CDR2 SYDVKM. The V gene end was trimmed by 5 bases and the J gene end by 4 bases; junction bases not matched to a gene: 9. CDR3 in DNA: TGTGCCAGCAGTCCTCCTGGGACTAGCGGATCCACCGGGGAGCTGTTTTTT. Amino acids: CASSPPGTSGSTGELFF.

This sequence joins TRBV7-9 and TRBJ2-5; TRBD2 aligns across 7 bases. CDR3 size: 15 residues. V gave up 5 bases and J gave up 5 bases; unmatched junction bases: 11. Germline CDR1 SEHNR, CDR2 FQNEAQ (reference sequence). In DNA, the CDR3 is TGTGCCAGCAGCCTGATGCGGGAGACCCGGGAGACCCAGTACTTC. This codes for CASSLMRETRETQYF.

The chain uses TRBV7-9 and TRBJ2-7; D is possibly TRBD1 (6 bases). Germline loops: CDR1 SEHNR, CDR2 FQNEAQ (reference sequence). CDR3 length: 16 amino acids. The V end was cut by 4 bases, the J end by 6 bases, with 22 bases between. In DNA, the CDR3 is TGTGCCAGCAGCTCTACCGGGACAACCGGGACCACCGAGCAGTACTTC. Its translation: CASSSTGTTGTTEQYF. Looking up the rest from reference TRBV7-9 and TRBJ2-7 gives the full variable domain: DTGVSQNPRHKITKRGQNVTFRCDPISEHNRLYWYRQTLGQGPEFLTYFQNEAQLEKSRLLSDRFSAERPKGSFSTLEIQRTEQGDSAMYLCASSSTGTTGTTEQYFGPGTRLTVT.

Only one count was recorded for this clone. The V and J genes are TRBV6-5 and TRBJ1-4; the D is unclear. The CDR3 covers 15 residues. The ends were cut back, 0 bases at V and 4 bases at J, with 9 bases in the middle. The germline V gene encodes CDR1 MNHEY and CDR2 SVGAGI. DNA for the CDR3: TGTGCCAGCAGTTACTCAGGAGCTCTTAATGAAAAACTGTTTTTT. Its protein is CASSYSGALNEKLFF.

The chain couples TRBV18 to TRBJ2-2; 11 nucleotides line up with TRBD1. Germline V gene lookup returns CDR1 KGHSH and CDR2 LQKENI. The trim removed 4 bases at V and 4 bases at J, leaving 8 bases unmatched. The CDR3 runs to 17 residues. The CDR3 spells CASSRGGQGEVTGELFF. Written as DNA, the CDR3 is TGTGCCAGCTCACGAGGGGGACAGGGGGAAGTCACCGGGGAGCTGTTTTTT.

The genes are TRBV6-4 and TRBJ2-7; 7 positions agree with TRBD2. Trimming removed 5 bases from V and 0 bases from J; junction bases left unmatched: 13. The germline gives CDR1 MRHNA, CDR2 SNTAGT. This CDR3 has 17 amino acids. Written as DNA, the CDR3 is TGTGCCAGCAGTTTTCCCCCTAGCGGAGTAAGCTCCTACGAGCAGTACTTC. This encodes CASSFPPSGVSSYEQYF.

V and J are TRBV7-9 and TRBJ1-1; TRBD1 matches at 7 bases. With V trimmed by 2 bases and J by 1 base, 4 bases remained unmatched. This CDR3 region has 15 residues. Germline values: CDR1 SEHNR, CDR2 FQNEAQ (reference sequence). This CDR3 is CASSLPRQGNTEAFF. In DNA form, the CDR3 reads TGTGCCAGCAGCTTACCCCGACAGGGGAACACTGAAGCTTTCTTT.

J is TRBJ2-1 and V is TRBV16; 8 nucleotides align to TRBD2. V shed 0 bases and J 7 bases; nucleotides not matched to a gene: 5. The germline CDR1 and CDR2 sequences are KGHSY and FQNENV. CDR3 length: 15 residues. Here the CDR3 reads CASSQSYRGGNEQFF. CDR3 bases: TGTGCCAGCAGCCAATCGTATCGGGGGGGAAATGAGCAGTTCTTC.

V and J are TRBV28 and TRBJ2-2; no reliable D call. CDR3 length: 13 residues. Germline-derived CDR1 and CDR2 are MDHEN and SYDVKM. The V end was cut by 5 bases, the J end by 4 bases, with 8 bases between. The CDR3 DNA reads TGTGCCAGCAGTCGCTATAGCACCGGGGAGCTGTTTTTT. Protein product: CASSRYSTGELFF.